Following are 19 T cell receptor beta chains from one sample sequenced in a study of beta chain features in type 1 diabetes. Since all of the isolated RNA was reverse transcribed, expressed TCRB transcripts were what got sequenced. Using immunoSEQ multiplex PCR, the repertoire was profiled, and TCRdb retains in-frame clones only, with some absent. The sample yields 450,000 to 600,000 clones, roughly 30% seen once. The sequenced sample was naive CD4+ T cells from blood. The receptors originated from a young man in good health.

This clone was seen a few times. V is TRBV7-2 and J is TRBJ2-5; D is uncertain. Deletions cut 2 bases from V and 13 bases from J, with 23 bases between. This CDR3 comprises 15 residues. The germline CDR1 and CDR2 sequences are SGHTA and FQGNSA. CDR3 sequence reads: CASSLKTKDVAGSYF. The CDR3 DNA reads TGTGCCAGCAGCTTAAAAACGAAGGATGTTGCTGGCTCGTACTTC. Together with reference TRBV7-2 and TRBJ2-5, the CDR3 gives the full variable domain: GAGVSQSPSNKVTEKGKDVELRCDPISGHTALYWYRQSLGQGLEFLIYFQGNSAPDKSGLPSDRFSAERTGGSVSTLTIQRTQQEDSAVYLCASSLKTKDVAGSYFGPGTRLLVL.

This clone was observed a few times. This rearrangement joins TRBV28 to TRBJ2-1, with D hard to call. Trimming removed 3 bases at V and 9 bases at J, with 9 bases between. The CDR3 contains 12 residues. CDR1 is MDHEN, CDR2 SYDVKM, per germline. CDR3 protein: CASSFPWGEQFF. DNA for the CDR3: TGTGCCAGCAGTTTCCCATGGGGTGAGCAGTTCTTC.

Written as DNA, the CDR3 is TGCGCCAGCAGCTTAGCAGGGCGGTTGAATGAGCAGTTCTTC. Translated: CASSLAGRLNEQFF. The rearrangement links TRBV5-1 to TRBJ2-1; D is perhaps TRBD1 (5 bases). Germline assignment: CDR1 SGHRS and CDR2 YFSETQ. This CDR3 spans 14 amino acids. Trimming took off 2 bases at V and 7 bases at J, with 13 bases between the two ends.

About this clone: The sample holds other DNA sequences that translate to the same CDR3. V usage is TRBV7-6 and J usage is TRBJ2-1; D possibly corresponds to TRBD2 (6 bases). The CDR3 is 14 residues long. Germline V gene data show CDR1 as SGHVS and CDR2 as FNYEAQ. The germline V and J ends were trimmed by 5 bases and 0 bases, with 8 bases remaining between them. The CDR3 protein is CASSLGSSYNEQFF. CDR3 nucleotides: TGTGCCAGCAGCCTCGGGAGCTCCTACAATGAGCAGTTCTTC.

This clone is a singleton in its sample. The chain combines TRBV5-1 with TRBJ2-5, with D possibly TRBD2 on 6 matching bases. The CDR3 covers 13 residues. Germline V CDR1 and CDR2: SGHRS, YFSETQ. V was clipped by 1 base and J by 13 bases, with 17 bases between them. In DNA, the CDR3 is TGCGCCAGCAGCTTGTTGTTGGAGGGGCCCGGGTACTTC. Protein: CASSLLLEGPGYF.

The chain uses TRBV30 and TRBJ2-3; perhaps TRBD2 as D (6 bases). This CDR3 is built from 15 residues. The V end lost 2 bases, the J end lost 2 bases, and 14 bases lay between the germline ends. The germline V gene has CDR1 GTSNPN and CDR2 SVGIG (reference sequence). The CDR3 nucleotides are TGTGCCTGGAGTATTGCGGGACCTGCCACAGATACGCAGTATTTT. It specifies CAWSIAGPATDTQYF.

The chain is built from TRBV5-1 and TRBJ2-7, with 13 bases aligning to TRBD2. The CDR3 is made up of 15 amino acids. The V gene's germline CDR1 is SGHRS and CDR2 YFSETQ. V was pared by 4 bases and J by 4 bases, with 5 bases of the junction left unmatched. In DNA form, the CDR3 reads TGCGCCAGCAGCATCGGGACTAGCGGGACGTACGAGCAGTACTTC. It translates to CASSIGTSGTYEQYF.

This clone has just a few counts. This chain joins TRBV10-3 and TRBJ2-1; TRBD1 matches at 12 bases. Germline lookup yields CDR1 ENHRY and CDR2 SYGVKD. The CDR3 spans 14 residues. V dropped 6 bases and J dropped 9; count of bases not matched to a gene: 6. The CDR3 bases are TGTGCCATCAGGCCCGGGACAGGGGGCAGTGAGCAGTTCTTC. It translates to CAIRPGTGGSEQFF.

The table lists this clone with a few counts. The gene calls are TRBV7-2 and TRBJ2-1; 12 nucleotides line up with TRBD2. This CDR3 has 17 residues. Germline V gene sequence: CDR1 SGHTA, CDR2 FQGNSA. With 5 bases clipped from V and 3 bases from J, the junction kept 8 bases outside the gene matches. CDR3: CASSGGLAGVYYNEQFF. The CDR3 region has the DNA TGTGCCAGCAGCGGGGGACTAGCGGGCGTATACTACAATGAGCAGTTCTTC.

The CDR3 coding sequence is TGTGCCAGCAGCTTAACCGGGCTTAGCAATCAGCCCCAGCATTTT. Residues: CASSLTGLSNQPQHF. The gene calls are TRBV7-2 and TRBJ1-5; D remains ambiguous. Germline CDR1 reads SGHTA; CDR2 reads FQGNSA. The V end lost 2 bases, the J end lost 0 bases, and 8 bases lay between the germline ends. This CDR3 spans 15 amino acids. The whole variable domain, remainder taken from reference TRBV7-2 and TRBJ1-5, is GAGVSQSPSNKVTEKGKDVELRCDPISGHTALYWYRQSLGQGLEFLIYFQGNSAPDKSGLPSDRFSAERTGGSVSTLTIQRTQQEDSAVYLCASSLTGLSNQPQHFGDGTRLSIL.

The CDR3 sequence is CASSPRDTDTQYF. Here the CDR3 DNA reads TGTGCCAGCTCACCCCGTGACACAGATACGCAGTATTTT. V usage is TRBV18 and J usage is TRBJ2-3; D call uncertain. The germline gives CDR1 KGHSH, CDR2 LQKENI. The V end was cut by 3 bases, the J end by 2 bases, with 6 bases between. The CDR3 is 13 residues long.

The chain uses TRBV27 and TRBJ1-5; 7 bases line up with TRBD1. Trimming took 8 bases from V and 6 from J; bases not matched to a gene: 10. The CDR3 covers 14 residues. Per the germline V gene, CDR1 is MNHEY and CDR2 is SMNVEV (reference sequence). The CDR3 DNA reads as TGTGCCAGCGGAAACACAGGGGCGACTCAGCCCCAGCATTTT. It codes for CASGNTGATQPQHF.

This clone came up a few times. V is TRBV18 and J is TRBJ1-3; 7 bases are shared with TRBD1. Trimming took 0 bases from V and 2 from J; bases not matched to a gene: 4. This CDR3 has 16 residues. The germline CDR1 and CDR2 sequences are KGHSH and LQKENI. The DNA for the CDR3 is TGTGCCAGCTCACCACCGGGACAGCTGACTGGAAACACCATATATTTT. Its translation: CASSPPGQLTGNTIYF.

The chain has TRBV5-1 and TRBJ2-3; 10 bases line up with TRBD2. The CDR3 has 16 residues. V trimming: 4 bases; J trimming: 0 bases; junction bases outside the gene matches: 5. Per germline, CDR1 SGHRS and CDR2 YFSETQ. The CDR3 DNA is TGCGCCAGCAGCCCTGGACTAGCGGTTAGCACAGATACGCAGTATTTT. Translating gives CASSPGLAVSTDTQYF.

This clone was found a few times. As DNA, the CDR3 is TGTGCCAGCAGTGTGCGCGGGACCACCTACAATGAGCAGTTCTTC. It encodes CASSVRGTTYNEQFF. The rearrangement joins TRBV2 to TRBJ2-1; TRBD2 is a possible D gene (6 bases). The germline gives CDR1 SNHLY, CDR2 FYNNEI. The ends were cut back, 4 bases at V and 2 bases at J, with 12 bases in the middle. This CDR3 is built from 15 residues.

The chain uses TRBV2 and TRBJ2-1, with D possibly called TRBD1 or TRBD2 (5 bases each). The length of the CDR3 is 17 residues. V shed 5 bases and J shed 2 bases, with 19 bases lying between them. Germline V gives CDR1 SNHLY, CDR2 FYNNEI. In DNA form, the CDR3 reads TGTGCCAGCAGTTATACAGGACTCCCAAGGGCCTACAATGAGCAGTTCTTC. It codes for CASSYTGLPRAYNEQFF.

The chain recombines TRBV6-4 with TRBJ2-4; the D gene is possibly TRBD2 (5 bases). The CDR3 is made up of 15 amino acids. Looked up from germline, CDR1 is MRHNA and CDR2 is SNTAGT. V lost 4 bases and J 0 bases, leaving 10 bases between the germline ends. CDR3 sequence reads: CASSVVAGAKNIQYF. The CDR3, as DNA: TGTGCCAGCAGTGTAGTGGCGGGAGCCAAAAACATTCAGTACTTC.

The J gene is TRBJ1-2, the V gene TRBV30; TRBD1 matches 8 bases. The CDR3 covers 14 residues. V lost 3 bases to trimming and J lost 3 bases; unmatched junction nucleotides: 6. CDR1 is GTSNPN and CDR2 is SVGIG in the germline V gene (reference sequence). Here the CDR3 DNA reads TGTGCCTGGAGCAAGGACAGGGAGGACTATGGCTACACCTTC. Protein sequence: CAWSKDREDYGYTF. The full variable domain, in which reference TRBV30 and TRBJ1-2 provide the parts outside the CDR3, is SQTIHQWPATLVQPVGSPLSLECTVEGTSNPNLYWYRQAAGRGLQLLFYSVGIGQISSEVPQNLSASRPQDRQFILSSKKLLLSDSGFYLCAWSKDREDYGYTFGSGTRLTVV.

This rearrangement joins TRBV15 to TRBJ1-2; D unresolved. The CDR3 runs 12 residues. The V gene's germline CDR1 is LNHNV and CDR2 YYDKDF (reference sequence). V was pared by 0 bases and J by 5 bases, with 4 bases between. The CDR3 reads CATSREKYGYTF. CDR3 coding DNA: TGTGCCACCAGCAGAGAGAAATATGGCTACACCTTC.